What follows are 17 T cell receptor beta chains derived from one specimen sequenced in a study of identifying expanded T cells in peripheral blood. Profiled with immunoSEQ multiplex PCR; TCRdb holds only in-frame clones, not every one. The repertoire includes 75,000 to 95,000 clones, 75% to 90% of them detected once, and around 2.8% sits in the top ten. What was sequenced was blood. Every receptor here comes from a person aged 18-69 years in good health.

In nucleotides, the CDR3 is TGCAGCGTTCTTACGGGGACTTCGAACTATGGCTACACCTTC. Amino acids: CSVLTGTSNYGYTF. The chain couples TRBV29-1 to TRBJ1-2, with D possibly TRBD1 on 5 matching bases. CDR1 is SQVTM, CDR2 ANQGSEA, per germline. The CDR3 runs to 14 residues. The V gene lost 5 bases and the J gene lost 2 bases, with 15 bases spanning the gap.

This chain links TRBV7-8 with TRBJ1-5, with D hard to call. From germline, CDR1 is SGHVS and CDR2 FQNEAQ. The CDR3 is 12 amino acids. With 4 bases removed from V and 11 bases from J, the gap between germline ends came to 12 bases. The CDR3 DNA is TGTGCCAGCAGCTCCGGTTGGGAGTCCCAGCATTTT. Translating it yields CASSSGWESQHF. The full variable domain, in which reference TRBV7-8 and TRBJ1-5 provide the parts outside the CDR3, is GAGVSQSPRYKVAKRGQDVALRCDPISGHVSLFWYQQALGQGPEFLTYFQNEAQLDKSGLPSDRFFAERPEGSVSTLKIQRTQQEDSAVYLCASSSGWESQHFGDGTRLSIL.

This rearrangement joins TRBV19 to TRBJ2-7; TRBD1 might be the D (6 bases). The CDR3 contains 15 residues. V was shortened by 5 bases and J by 3 bases, with 17 bases between the two germline ends. Germline V gene lookup returns CDR1 LNHDA and CDR2 SQIVND (reference sequence). CDR3 sequence (DNA): TGTGCCAGTAGTGCATTCCCTCTGGACAGCTACGAGCAGTACTTC. Translation: CASSAFPLDSYEQYF. The variable domain in full, with the rest retrieved from reference TRBV19 and TRBJ2-7, is DGGITQSPKYLFRKEGQNVTLSCEQNLNHDAMYWYRQDPGQGLRLIYYSQIVNDFQKGDIAEGYSVSREKKESFPLTVTSAQKNPTAFYLCASSAFPLDSYEQYFGPGTRLTVT.

The CDR3, as DNA: TGTGCCAGCAGCCCCAGGACTAGCGGGTCCTCTGGCGGGGAGCTGTTTTTT. Amino acids: CASSPRTSGSSGGELFF. The chain combines TRBV9 with TRBJ2-2, with 11 bases matching TRBD2. The CDR3 contains 17 residues. After removal of 4 bases from V and 7 bases from J, the junction contained 12 bases not matched to a gene. Per the germline V gene, CDR1 is SGDLS and CDR2 is YYNGEE.

The J gene is TRBJ1-1, the V gene TRBV30, with 8 bases that match TRBD1. CDR1 and CDR2 (germline): GTSNPN, SVGIG (reference sequence). CDR3 length: 15 amino acids. V was clipped by 2 bases and J by 2 bases; unmatched bases: 7. The DNA of the CDR3 is TGTGCCTGGAGTCGGGGACAGGACGGAAACACTGAAGCTTTCTTT. It translates to CAWSRGQDGNTEAFF.

The V and J genes are TRBV9 and TRBJ2-6; either TRBD1 or TRBD2 may fit D (5 bases each). CDR3 length equals 17 residues. Germline assignment: CDR1 SGDLS and CDR2 YYNGEE. The V end lost 3 bases, the J end lost 2 bases, and 15 bases lay between the germline ends. CDR3: CASSASQMGAGANVLTF. The CDR3 bases are TGTGCCAGCAGCGCATCACAGATGGGGGCTGGGGCCAACGTCCTGACTTTC.

The chain combines TRBV7-2 with TRBJ1-2; D unresolved. The ends were cut back, 2 bases at V and 0 bases at J, with 10 bases in the middle. CDR3 size: 15 residues. Germline values: CDR1 SGHTA, CDR2 FQGNSA. The CDR3 region is CASSLKREANYGYTF. CDR3 nucleotides: TGTGCCAGCAGCTTAAAGAGAGAAGCTAACTATGGCTACACCTTC.

The chain employs TRBV4-1 and TRBJ2-5; 11 nucleotides align to TRBD2. From germline, CDR1 is MGHRA and CDR2 YSYEKL. CDR3 length: 17 residues. V lost 0 bases, J lost 3 bases, and 6 bases stayed unmatched. The CDR3 DNA reads TGCGCCAGCAGCCAAGAACCTCCTAGCGGGGGGAAAGAGACCCAGTACTTC. As protein: CASSQEPPSGGKETQYF.

The genes are TRBV9 and TRBJ1-1; D not certain. Trimming shortened V by 3 bases and J by 3 bases, and 9 bases separated the two germline ends. Germline V CDR1 and CDR2: SGDLS, YYNGEE. The CDR3 sequence is 13 residues long. The CDR3 nucleotides are TGTGCCAGCAGCGAGGCAGTGGACACTGAAGCTTTCTTT. This gives the protein CASSEAVDTEAFF.

This sequence joins TRBV29-1 and TRBJ2-3; a weak D match, TRBD2 (6 bases). Germline lookup yields CDR1 SQVTM and CDR2 ANQGSEA. This CDR3 contains 14 residues. V gave up 3 bases and J gave up 3 bases, with 13 bases separating them. CDR3 in DNA: TGCAGCGTTGATCCCCCGGGGAGGACAGATACGCAGTATTTT. Translating gives CSVDPPGRTDTQYF.

The chain combines TRBV12-5 with TRBJ2-3; tentative D call: TRBD2 (5 bases). The CDR3 runs to 18 residues. The germline V gene encodes CDR1 LGHNT and CDR2 FRNRAP. V lost 7 bases and J 2 bases, leaving 25 bases between the germline ends. The CDR3 loop is CASVPTLGIRIHTDTQYF. In DNA, the CDR3 is TGTGCTAGTGTCCCGACTCTCGGGATAAGGATACACACAGATACGCAGTATTTT.

The chain has TRBV2 and TRBJ1-1; D is unclear. The V gene's germline CDR1 is SNHLY and CDR2 FYNNEI. The CDR3 contains 13 residues. The germline V and J ends were trimmed by 7 bases and 1 base, with 10 bases remaining between them. DNA for the CDR3: TGTGCCAGCACCGCAAAGCAGAACACTGAAGCTTTCTTT. Encoded protein: CASTAKQNTEAFF.

This rearrangement joins TRBV2 to TRBJ2-1; 7 bases are a match to TRBD2. The germline gives CDR1 SNHLY, CDR2 FYNNEI. Unmatched junction bases numbered 10, after V lost 7 bases and J lost 7 bases. This CDR3 is built from 14 residues. The CDR3 loop is CASMETSSVNEQFF. The CDR3 bases are TGTGCCAGCATGGAGACTAGCTCCGTAAATGAGCAGTTCTTC.

The J gene is TRBJ2-1, the V gene TRBV19, with TRBD2 identical over 13 bases. V gave up 4 bases and J gave up 6 bases; unmatched junction bases: 3. Per the germline V gene, CDR1 is LNHDA and CDR2 is SQIVND (reference sequence). CDR3 length equals 15 residues. The CDR3 DNA reads TGTGCCAGTAGTACGAGACTAGCGGGAGGCAATGAGCAGTTCTTC. This codes for CASSTRLAGGNEQFF.

The gene calls are TRBV5-4 and TRBJ2-7, with D perhaps matching TRBD1 (6 bases). Germline V gives CDR1 SGHNT, CDR2 YYREEE (reference sequence). The CDR3 is made up of 14 amino acids. Trimming removed 5 bases at V and 3 bases at J, with 15 bases between. The CDR3: CASRRDNAGYEQYF. As DNA, the CDR3 is TGTGCCAGCAGAAGGGACAATGCAGGCTACGAGCAGTACTTC.

The chain joins TRBV6-5 to TRBJ1-5, with D maybe TRBD1 (6 bases). Germline CDR1 reads MNHEY; CDR2 reads SVGAGI. V was trimmed by 6 bases and J by 2 bases, leaving 14 bases between them. CDR3 length: 15 residues. CDR3: CASRIQGGGNQPQHF. As DNA, the CDR3 is TGTGCCAGCAGAATACAGGGTGGGGGCAATCAGCCCCAGCATTTT.

The chain recombines TRBV11-2 with TRBJ2-3; tentatively, D is TRBD2 (5 bases). The V gene's germline CDR1 is SGHAT and CDR2 FQNNGV. The CDR3 contains 15 residues. The V end was cut by 7 bases, the J end by 5 bases, with 19 bases between. The CDR3 reads CASTRSGLNEDTQYF. Here the CDR3 DNA reads TGTGCCAGCACTCGATCAGGACTGAACGAAGATACGCAGTATTTT.